This T cell receptor (beta chain) comes out of a study of cytomegalovirus exposure and HLA in healthy donors. The study's findings and limits: Some public TCRs appeared in many individuals, while most sequences were rare.

Details on this clone: Antigen specificity is unknown.

Germline trimming cut 5 bases from V and 4 bases from J; bases unmatched to any gene: 9. The CDR3 loop spans 15 amino acids. Germline V CDR1 and CDR2: SQVTM, ANQGSEA. The PCR employed 60 Vbeta primers together with 13 Jbeta primers. Method: immunoSEQ multiplex PCR; TCRdb's copy keeps in-frame clones and lacks some. Of fewer than 90,000 clones in the sample, around 80% were seen once. Sequenced: PBMCs. This TCR came from a male donor in good health and CMV-seropositive. The chain carries TRBV29-1 and TRBJ1-2, with 11 bases lining up with TRBD1. The CDR3 loop reads CSVPGGTGGFYGYTF. The CDR3 nucleotides are TGCAGCGTTCCGGGGGGGACAGGGGGGTTCTATGGCTACACCTTC.